This T cell receptor (beta chain) was documented in a study of response to subunit inactivated influenza vaccine. General study findings and limits: The study's authors posited that every seasonal influenza vaccination enlists few new T cells.

CDR3 size: 13 residues. Germline CDR1 MNHEY, CDR2 SVGEGT. The germline V and J ends were trimmed by 2 bases and 11 bases, with 13 bases remaining between them. TCRdb reanalysed the RT-PCR reads using MiXCR and keeps one entry per CDR3 protein. The sample includes about 310,000 distinct CDR3 sequences, 22% of them seen just once. A word on this clonotype: The antigen is unknown.

This chain uses TRBV6-2 or TRBV6-3 with TRBJ1-5, with TRBD1 as a possible D gene (5 bases). The sequences come from PBMCs from blood, collected about 20 months after vaccination. The TCR sequence derives from a man aged 50 to 75 who received an inactivated influenza vaccine. CDR3 residues: CASSYARAATQHF. The CDR3 region has the DNA TGTGCCAGCAGTTACGCCAGGGCAGCGACCCAGCATTTT.